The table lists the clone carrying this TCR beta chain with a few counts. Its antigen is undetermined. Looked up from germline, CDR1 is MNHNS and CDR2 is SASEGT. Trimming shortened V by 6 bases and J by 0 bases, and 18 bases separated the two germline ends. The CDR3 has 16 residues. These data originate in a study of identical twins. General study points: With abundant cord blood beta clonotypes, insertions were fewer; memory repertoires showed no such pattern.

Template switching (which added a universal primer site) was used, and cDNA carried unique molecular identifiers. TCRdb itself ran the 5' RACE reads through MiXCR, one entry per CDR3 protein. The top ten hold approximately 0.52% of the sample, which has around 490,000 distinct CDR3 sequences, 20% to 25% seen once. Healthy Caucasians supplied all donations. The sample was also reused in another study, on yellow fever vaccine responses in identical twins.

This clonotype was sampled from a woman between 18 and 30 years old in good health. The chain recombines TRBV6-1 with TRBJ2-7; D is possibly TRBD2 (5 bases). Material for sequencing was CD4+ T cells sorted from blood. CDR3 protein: CASRLIPYGISYEQYF. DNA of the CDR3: TGTGCCAGCAGACTTATCCCTTACGGGATCTCCTACGAGCAGTACTTC.